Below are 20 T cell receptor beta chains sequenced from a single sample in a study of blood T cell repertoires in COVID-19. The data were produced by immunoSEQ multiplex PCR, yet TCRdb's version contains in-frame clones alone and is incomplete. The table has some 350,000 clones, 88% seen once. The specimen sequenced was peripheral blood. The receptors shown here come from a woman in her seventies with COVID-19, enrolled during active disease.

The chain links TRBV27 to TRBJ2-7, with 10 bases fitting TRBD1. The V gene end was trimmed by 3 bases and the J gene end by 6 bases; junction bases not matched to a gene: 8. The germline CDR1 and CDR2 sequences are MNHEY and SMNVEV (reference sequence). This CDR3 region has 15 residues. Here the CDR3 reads CASSLAGTGAIEQYF. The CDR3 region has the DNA TGTGCCAGCAGTTTGGCCGGGACAGGGGCCATCGAGCAGTACTTC.

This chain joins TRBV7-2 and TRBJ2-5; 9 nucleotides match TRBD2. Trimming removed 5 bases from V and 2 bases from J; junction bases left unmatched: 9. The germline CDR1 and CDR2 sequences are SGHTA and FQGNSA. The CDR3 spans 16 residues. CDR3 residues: CASSRPGGGEQETQYF. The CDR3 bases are TGTGCCAGCAGCCGCCCCGGCGGGGGGGAGCAAGAGACCCAGTACTTC. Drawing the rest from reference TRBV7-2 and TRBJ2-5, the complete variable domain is GAGVSQSPSNKVTEKGKDVELRCDPISGHTALYWYRQSLGQGLEFLIYFQGNSAPDKSGLPSDRFSAERTGGSVSTLTIQRTQQEDSAVYLCASSRPGGGEQETQYFGPGTRLLVL.

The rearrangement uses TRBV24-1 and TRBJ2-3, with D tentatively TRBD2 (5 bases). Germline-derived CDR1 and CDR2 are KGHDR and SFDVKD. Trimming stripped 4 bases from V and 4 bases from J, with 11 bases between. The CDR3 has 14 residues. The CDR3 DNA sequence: TGTGCCACCAGTGACCCCGGCGGGCCAGATACGCAGTATTTT. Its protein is CATSDPGGPDTQYF.

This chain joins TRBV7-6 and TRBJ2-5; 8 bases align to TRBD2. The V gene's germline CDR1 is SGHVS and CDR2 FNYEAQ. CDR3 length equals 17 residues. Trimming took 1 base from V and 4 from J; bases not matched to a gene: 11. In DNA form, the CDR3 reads TGTGCCAGCAGCTTAGTTGGCGGGGGGACCGGTTTAGAGACCCAGTACTTC. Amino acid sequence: CASSLVGGGTGLETQYF.

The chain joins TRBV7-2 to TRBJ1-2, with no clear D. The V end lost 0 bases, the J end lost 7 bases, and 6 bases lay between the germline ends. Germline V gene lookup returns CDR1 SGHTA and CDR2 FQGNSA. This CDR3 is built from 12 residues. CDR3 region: CASSLAEGGYTF. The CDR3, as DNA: TGTGCCAGCAGCTTAGCGGAGGGTGGCTACACCTTC.

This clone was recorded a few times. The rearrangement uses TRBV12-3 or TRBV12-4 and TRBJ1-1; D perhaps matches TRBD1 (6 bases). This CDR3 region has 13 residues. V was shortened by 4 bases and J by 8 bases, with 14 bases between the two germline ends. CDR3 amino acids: CASSSQQGAEAFF. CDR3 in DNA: TGTGCCAGCAGTTCCCAACAGGGAGCCGAAGCTTTCTTT.

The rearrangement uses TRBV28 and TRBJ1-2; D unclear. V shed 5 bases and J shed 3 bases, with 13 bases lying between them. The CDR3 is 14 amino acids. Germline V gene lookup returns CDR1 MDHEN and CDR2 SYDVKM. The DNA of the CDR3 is TGTGCCAGCAGTCTTATACTTGCGGACTATGGCTACACCTTC. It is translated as CASSLILADYGYTF.

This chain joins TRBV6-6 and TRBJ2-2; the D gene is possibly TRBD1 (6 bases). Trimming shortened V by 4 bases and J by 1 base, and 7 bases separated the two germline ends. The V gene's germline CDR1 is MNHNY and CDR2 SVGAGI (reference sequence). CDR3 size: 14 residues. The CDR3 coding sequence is TGTGCCAGCAGTTTGGACAGGAACACCGGGGAGCTGTTTTTT. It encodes CASSLDRNTGELFF.

CDR3 nucleotide sequence: TGTGCCAGCAGCTTGGACAGGGGTGGAAACACCATATATTTT. This sequence encodes CASSLDRGGNTIYF. This sequence joins TRBV7-9 and TRBJ1-3, with 9 bases aligning to TRBD1. From germline, CDR1 is SEHNR and CDR2 FQNEAQ (reference sequence). The CDR3 totals 14 residues. The V gene end was trimmed by 3 bases and the J gene end by 3 bases; junction bases not matched to a gene: 0.

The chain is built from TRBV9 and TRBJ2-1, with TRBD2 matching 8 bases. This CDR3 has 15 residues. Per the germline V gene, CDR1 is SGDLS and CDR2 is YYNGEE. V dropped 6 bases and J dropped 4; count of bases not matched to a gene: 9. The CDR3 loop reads CASNAGGSVYNEQFF. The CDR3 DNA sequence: TGTGCCAGCAACGCGGGGGGCTCTGTTTACAATGAGCAGTTCTTC.

This CDR3 reads CASSLAGGHTEAFF. The DNA of the CDR3 is TGTGCCAGCAGCTTAGCCGGGGGGCACACTGAAGCTTTCTTT. The chain has TRBV7-8 and TRBJ1-1, with a weak D call TRBD1 (6 bases). Germline-derived CDR1 and CDR2 are SGHVS and FQNEAQ. This CDR3 spans 14 amino acids. Trimming removed 0 bases at V and 3 bases at J, with 8 bases between. Drawing the rest from reference TRBV7-8 and TRBJ1-1, the complete variable domain is GAGVSQSPRYKVAKRGQDVALRCDPISGHVSLFWYQQALGQGPEFLTYFQNEAQLDKSGLPSDRFFAERPEGSVSTLKIQRTQQEDSAVYLCASSLAGGHTEAFFGQGTRLTVV.

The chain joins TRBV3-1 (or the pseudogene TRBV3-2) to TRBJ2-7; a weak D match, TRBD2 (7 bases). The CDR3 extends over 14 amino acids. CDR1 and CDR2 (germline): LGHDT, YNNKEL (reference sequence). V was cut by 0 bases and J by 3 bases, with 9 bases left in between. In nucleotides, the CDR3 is TGTGCCAGCAGCCAAGACGGGGGGCTCTACGAGCAGTACTTC. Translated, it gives CASSQDGGLYEQYF.

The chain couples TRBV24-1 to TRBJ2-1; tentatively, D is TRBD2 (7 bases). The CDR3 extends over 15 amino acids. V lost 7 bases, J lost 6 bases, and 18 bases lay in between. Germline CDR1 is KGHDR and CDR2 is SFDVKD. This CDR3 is CATRNSGGRGNEQFF. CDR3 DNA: TGTGCCACCAGGAATTCCGGGGGGCGGGGCAATGAGCAGTTCTTC.

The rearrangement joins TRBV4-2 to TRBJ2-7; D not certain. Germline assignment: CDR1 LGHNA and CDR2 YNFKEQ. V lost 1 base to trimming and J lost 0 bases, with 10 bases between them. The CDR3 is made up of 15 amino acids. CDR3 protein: CASSQGTVSSYEQYF. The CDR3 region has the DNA TGTGCCAGCAGCCAAGGCACGGTGAGCTCCTACGAGCAGTACTTC.

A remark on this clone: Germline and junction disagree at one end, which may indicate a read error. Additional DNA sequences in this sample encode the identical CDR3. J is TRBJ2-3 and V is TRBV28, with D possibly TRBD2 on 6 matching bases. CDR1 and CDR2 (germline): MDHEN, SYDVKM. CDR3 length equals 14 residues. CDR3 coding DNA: TGCGCCAGTCGTGACTCGCGGGGCCCAGATACGCAGTATTTT. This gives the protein CASRDSRGPDTQYF.

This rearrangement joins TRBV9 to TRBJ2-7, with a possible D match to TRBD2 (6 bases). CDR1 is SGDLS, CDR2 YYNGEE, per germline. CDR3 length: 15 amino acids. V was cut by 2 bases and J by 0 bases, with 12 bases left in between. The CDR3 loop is CASSVGGLSSYEQYF. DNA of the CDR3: TGTGCCAGCAGCGTGGGTGGACTAAGCTCCTACGAGCAGTACTTC.

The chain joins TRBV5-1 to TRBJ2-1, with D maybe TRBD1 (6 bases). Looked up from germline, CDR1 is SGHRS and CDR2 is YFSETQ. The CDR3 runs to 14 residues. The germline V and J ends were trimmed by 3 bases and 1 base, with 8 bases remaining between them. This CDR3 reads CASSSQGSYNEQFF. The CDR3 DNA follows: TGCGCCAGCAGCTCTCAGGGGTCCTACAATGAGCAGTTCTTC.

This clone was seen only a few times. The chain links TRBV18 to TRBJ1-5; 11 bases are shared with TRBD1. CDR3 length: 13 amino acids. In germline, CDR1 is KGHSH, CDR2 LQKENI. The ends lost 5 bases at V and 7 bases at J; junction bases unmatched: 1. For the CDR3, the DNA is TGTGCCAGCTCAGGGGACAGGGGGCAGCCCCAGCATTTT. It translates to CASSGDRGQPQHF.

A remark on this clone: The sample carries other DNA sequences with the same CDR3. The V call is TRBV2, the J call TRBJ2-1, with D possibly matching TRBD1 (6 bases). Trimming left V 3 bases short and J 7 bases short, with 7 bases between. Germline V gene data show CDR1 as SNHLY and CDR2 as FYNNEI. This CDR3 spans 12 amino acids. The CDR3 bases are TGTGCCAGCAGTGACAGGGGTAATGAGCAGTTCTTC. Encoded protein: CASSDRGNEQFF.

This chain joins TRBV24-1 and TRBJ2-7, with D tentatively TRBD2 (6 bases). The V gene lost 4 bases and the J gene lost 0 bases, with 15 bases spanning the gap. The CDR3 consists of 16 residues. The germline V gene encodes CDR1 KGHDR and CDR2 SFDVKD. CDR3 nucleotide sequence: TGTGCCACCAGTGACACCCGGGACGGGAGCTCCTACGAGCAGTACTTC. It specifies CATSDTRDGSSYEQYF.